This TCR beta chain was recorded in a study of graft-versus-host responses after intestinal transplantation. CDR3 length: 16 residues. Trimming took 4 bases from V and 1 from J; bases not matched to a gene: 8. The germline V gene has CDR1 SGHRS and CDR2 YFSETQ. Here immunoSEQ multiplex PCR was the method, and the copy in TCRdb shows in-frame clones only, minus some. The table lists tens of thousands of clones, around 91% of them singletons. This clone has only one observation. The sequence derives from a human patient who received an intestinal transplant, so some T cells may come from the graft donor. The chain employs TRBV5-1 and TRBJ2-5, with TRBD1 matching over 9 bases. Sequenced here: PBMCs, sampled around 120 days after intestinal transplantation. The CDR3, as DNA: TGCGCCAGCAGCCGGACAGGGGCGACCTCCCAAGAGACCCAGTACTTC. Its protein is CASSRTGATSQETQYF.